This T cell receptor beta chain was captured by sequencing in a study of vaccination effects on CD4 cells after COVID-19. V dropped 5 bases and J dropped 4; count of bases not matched to a gene: 10. Germline V gene lookup returns CDR1 MNHEY and CDR2 SVGAGI. This CDR3 contains 15 residues. Sequencing in the ViraFEST assay came after antigen-specific CD4+ T cells had been expanded with viral peptide pools, which were used to stimulate PBMC. Upon completion of roughly ten days in culture, CD4+ T cells were isolated. Between March and December 2020, the person had a SARS-CoV-2 infection that PCR confirmed. Supplemented with approximately 10 IU/ml IL-2 and roughly 10 ug/ml peptides, 2 million to 2.5 million PBMC per well were kept in culture. The authors used an HIV-1 Nef peptide pool as the negative control culture. The protocol was immunoSEQ multiplex PCR, while the TCRdb copy is restricted to in-frame clones and leaves out a portion. The data show tens of thousands of clones, with more than 65% seen just once and 5% held by the top ten.

A note on this clone: Its antigen is still unknown.

The chain joins TRBV6-5 to TRBJ2-7; 8 nucleotides match TRBD2. Sequenced material: CD4+ T cells from PBMCs cultured with HIV peptides, taken before COVID-19 vaccination. Sample subset: HIV-1 Nef peptide pool negative control/reference culture. This TCR came from a human donor who had a prior SARS-CoV-2 infection. CDR3 DNA sequence: TGTGCCAGCAGTACCCAGCCCGGGAGGGGGTACGAGCAGTACTTC. Encoded protein: CASSTQPGRGYEQYF.